The clone carrying this TCR beta chain was found many times. Time point given: technical triplicate 2. TCRdb re-called the 5' RACE reads with MiXCR, one entry per CDR3 protein. Among roughly 32,000 distinct CDR3 sequences, roughly 14% were seen once, and the ten largest hold around 5%. Germline V gene sequence: CDR1 SQVTM, CDR2 ANQGSEA. CDR3 size: 12 residues. The V gene lost 3 bases and the J gene lost 1 base, with 5 bases spanning the gap. The data originate from a study of neurological immune-mediated disorders. This clonotype originated in a female donor with HTLV-1-associated myelopathy (HAM/TSP). The sequencing input was CD4+ T cells from blood. This chain uses TRBV29-1 with TRBJ2-3; D is perhaps TRBD2 (5 bases). For the CDR3, the DNA is TGCAGCGTTGACGGGGGCACAGATACGCAGTATTTT. It specifies CSVDGGTDTQYF.